These 31 T cell receptor beta chains came from one sample sequenced in a study of T cells in localized non-small cell lung cancer (TCRdb year 2020). To prepare the library, the immunoSEQ multiplex PCR assay was applied. Imported from immuneACCESS, the table was reduced by TCRdb to in-frame sequences with V and J called. These copies leave out some clones; in studies compared against another copy, an unresolved V gene accounts for under half, and the cause of the remainder is not known. This sample is represented by 48,000 or so clones; 70% to 90% of them were singletons. The top ten constitute 18% of the sample. Sample: peripheral blood, taken before any cancer treatment. The receptors were gathered from a male donor at least 60 years old with stage III squamous cell lung carcinoma.

This sequence joins TRBV28 and TRBJ2-7; the match to TRBD2 covers 13 bases. The CDR3 has 16 amino acids. The V segment lost 1 base and the J segment 4 bases; nucleotides outside the gene matches: 4. The germline V gene has CDR1 MDHEN and CDR2 SYDVKM. The CDR3 is CASSLYGTSGVYEQYF. The CDR3 bases are TGTGCCAGCAGTTTATACGGGACTAGCGGGGTTTACGAGCAGTACTTC.

This clone occurred once. The chain employs TRBV4-3 and TRBJ2-1, with no clear D. The germline CDR1 and CDR2 sequences are LGHNA and YSLEER. V was cut by 4 bases and J by 6 bases, with 16 bases left in between. This CDR3 has 15 amino acids. CDR3 sequence reads: CASSPHAAIPNEQFF. Here the CDR3 DNA reads TGCGCCAGCAGCCCGCATGCTGCGATTCCCAATGAGCAGTTCTTC.

This clone was observed a handful of times. The chain recombines TRBV6-5 with TRBJ2-7; 11 nucleotides match TRBD1. CDR3 length: 13 amino acids. After removal of 5 bases from V and 8 bases from J, the junction contained 5 bases not matched to a gene. The germline V gene has CDR1 MNHEY and CDR2 SVGAGI. The DNA for the CDR3 is TGTGCCAGCAGTGACGGACAGGGGGCGAAGCAGTACTTC. This sequence encodes CASSDGQGAKQYF.

CDR3: CASNPGGQETQYF. The CDR3 nucleotides read TGTGCCAGCAACCCGGGGGGACAAGAGACCCAGTACTTC. The V call is TRBV9, the J call TRBJ2-5, with 7 bases lining up with TRBD2. CDR1 and CDR2 from the germline V gene are SGDLS and YYNGEE. The CDR3 totals 13 residues. V shed 6 bases, J shed 2 bases, and the junction held 4 bases outside the gene matches.

The sample holds a few counts of this clone. The CDR3 loop is CASSLEGAAILQFF. The CDR3 nucleotides read TGTGCCAGCAGCTTGGAGGGGGCAGCGATCCTGCAGTTCTTC. This rearrangement joins TRBV5-5 to TRBJ2-1; 7 bases are shared with TRBD1. The germline CDR1 and CDR2 sequences are SGHKS and YYEKEE (reference sequence). With V trimmed by 0 bases and J by 12 bases, 9 bases remained unmatched. The CDR3 spans 14 residues.

The rearrangement joins TRBV7-3 to TRBJ2-5, with 11 bases lining up with TRBD2. The CDR3 has 15 residues. The J segment lost 3 bases and the V segment lost 1 base, leaving 1 base of the junction unmatched. Germline V gene sequence: CDR1 SGHTA, CDR2 FQGTGA. The CDR3 protein is CASSLNSGGEETQYF. The CDR3 nucleotides read TGTGCCAGCAGCTTAAATAGCGGGGGGGAAGAGACCCAGTACTTC.

The chain carries TRBV7-3 and TRBJ1-1; no reliable D call. CDR1 SGHTA and CDR2 FQGTGA come from the germline V gene. The CDR3 contains 14 residues. With 1 base removed from V and 1 base from J, the gap between germline ends came to 7 bases. The CDR3 loop is CASSLRQENTEAFF. CDR3 sequence (DNA): TGTGCCAGCAGCTTAAGGCAGGAGAACACTGAAGCTTTCTTT. The full variable domain, its missing parts supplied by reference TRBV7-3 and TRBJ1-1, is GAGVSQTPSNKVTEKGKYVELRCDPISGHTALYWYRQSLGQGPEFLIYFQGTGAADDSGLPNDRFFAVRPEGSVSTLKIQRTERGDSAVYLCASSLRQENTEAFFGQGTRLTVV.

CDR3 protein: CASSVRVRKDQPQHF. CDR3 DNA sequence: TGTGCCAGCTCAGTCCGGGTCCGAAAGGACCAGCCCCAGCATTTT. V and J are TRBV18 and TRBJ1-5; the D is unclear. CDR1 KGHSH and CDR2 LQKENI come from the germline V gene. The CDR3 spans 15 residues. The V end was cut by 5 bases, the J end by 7 bases, with 18 bases between.

The chain has TRBV18 and TRBJ1-5; maybe TRBD1 (5 bases). Germline V CDR1 and CDR2: KGHSH, LQKENI. Trimming took off 6 bases at V and 5 bases at J, with 14 bases between the two ends. CDR3 size: 14 residues. CDR3 protein: CASSTGGDHQPQHF. The DNA for the CDR3 is TGTGCCAGCTCCACGGGCGGGGACCATCAGCCCCAGCATTTT.

This rearrangement joins TRBV19 to TRBJ2-5, with TRBD1 matching over 9 bases. CDR3 size: 13 residues. The germline CDR1 and CDR2 sequences are LNHDA and SQIVND (reference sequence). With V trimmed by 8 bases and J by 3 bases, 4 bases remained unmatched. The CDR3 coding sequence is TGTGCCAGTTCCTGGGACAGGGAAGAGACCCAGTACTTC. This codes for CASSWDREETQYF.

The chain joins TRBV6-5 to TRBJ1-3, with 7 positions matching TRBD1. The J segment lost 4 bases and the V segment lost 0 bases, leaving 3 bases of the junction unmatched. This CDR3 comprises 15 residues. Germline CDR1 and CDR2: MNHEY and SVGAGI. The CDR3 loop is CASSYSMGQGNTIYF. The CDR3 DNA sequence: TGTGCCAGCAGTTACTCGATGGGACAGGGAAACACCATATATTTT.

The CDR3 protein is CASRLALVGTGLFREQYF. CDR3 bases: TGTGCAAGTCGCTTAGCGCTAGTCGGGACAGGGTTGTTCAGGGAGCAGTACTTC. This chain joins TRBV12-2 and TRBJ2-7; TRBD1 is taken as the D call from the table, unchecked against the DNA. TRBV12-2 has pseudogene status. The CDR3 is 18 amino acids.

The genes are TRBV6-6 and TRBJ1-1; tentatively, D is TRBD1 (6 bases). Deletions cut 4 bases from V and 1 base from J, with 16 bases between. In germline, CDR1 is MNHNY, CDR2 SVGAGI (reference sequence). The CDR3 covers 16 residues. Here the CDR3 reads CASSSEIGQPNTEAFF. In nucleotides, the CDR3 is TGTGCCAGCAGTTCCGAAATTGGACAGCCGAACACTGAAGCTTTCTTT.

The CDR3 sequence is CASSLPISPRKLFF. CDR3 in DNA: TGTGCCAGCAGCCTGCCTATATCGCCGCGAAAACTGTTTTTT. The J gene is TRBJ1-4, the V gene TRBV5-4; no definite D call. CDR1 SGHNT and CDR2 YYREEE come from the germline V gene (reference sequence). Trimming took off 4 bases at V and 10 bases at J, with 17 bases between the two ends. The CDR3 loop spans 14 amino acids.

This clone was seen a handful of times. The rearrangement links TRBV7-9 to TRBJ1-4; D is possibly TRBD1 (6 bases). Trimming removed 4 bases at V and 8 bases at J, with 11 bases between. Looked up from germline, CDR1 is SEHNR and CDR2 is FQNEAQ (reference sequence). CDR3 length equals 13 residues. CDR3 loop: CASSSGQHEKLFF. In DNA, the CDR3 is TGTGCCAGCAGCTCGGGACAACACGAAAAACTGTTTTTT.

The chain combines TRBV19 with TRBJ1-3; 7 nucleotides agree with TRBD1. This CDR3 region has 16 residues. Germline loops: CDR1 LNHDA, CDR2 SQIVND (reference sequence). The ends lost 4 bases at V and 0 bases at J; junction bases unmatched: 6. CDR3 coding DNA: TGTGCCAGTAGTAGAGGGACAGCCCGCTCTGGAAACACCATATATTTT. It yields the protein CASSRGTARSGNTIYF.

V and J are TRBV29-1 and TRBJ2-2; 10 bases are shared with TRBD2. This CDR3 contains 14 residues. CDR1 is SQVTM and CDR2 is ANQGSEA in the germline V gene. With V trimmed by 7 bases and J by 4 bases, 6 bases remained unmatched. The CDR3 protein is CSALAGGFTGELFF. The CDR3 coding sequence is TGCAGCGCCTTAGCGGGAGGCTTCACCGGGGAGCTGTTTTTT.

The chain has TRBV6-5 and TRBJ2-5; TRBD2 might be the D (6 bases). V lost 5 bases and J 4 bases, leaving 17 bases between the germline ends. The CDR3 runs to 15 residues. Germline loops: CDR1 MNHEY, CDR2 SVGAGI. The CDR3 region is CASSLHGTATETQYF. The CDR3 DNA reads as TGTGCCAGCAGTCTCCACGGGACTGCAACAGAGACCCAGTACTTC.

V is TRBV19 and J is TRBJ1-5; perhaps TRBD1 as D (5 bases). V lost 3 bases and J lost 5, with 17 bases in between. The CDR3 loop spans 16 amino acids. Germline CDR1 and CDR2: LNHDA and SQIVND (reference sequence). The chain's CDR3 is CASSMDGGGSDQPQHF. The CDR3 DNA reads as TGTGCCAGTAGTATGGACGGGGGGGGAAGTGATCAGCCCCAGCATTTT.

The chain couples TRBV2 to TRBJ2-3, with D tentatively TRBD1 or TRBD2 (6 bases each). The germline V and J ends were trimmed by 4 bases and 6 bases, with 17 bases remaining between them. The CDR3 has 15 amino acids. Germline V lookup: CDR1 SNHLY, CDR2 FYNNEI. CDR3 sequence: CASSGLVTGADTQYF. The CDR3 region has the DNA TGTGCCAGCAGTGGACTAGTTACGGGGGCGGATACGCAGTATTTT.

The chain links TRBV30 to TRBJ1-2; 7 positions match TRBD1. This CDR3 spans 13 amino acids. CDR1 and CDR2 (germline): GTSNPN, SVGIG (reference sequence). The V segment lost 0 bases and the J segment 5 bases; nucleotides outside the gene matches: 3. The CDR3 here is CAWSVVQGYGYTF. The CDR3, as DNA: TGTGCCTGGAGTGTTGTACAGGGGTATGGCTACACCTTC.

The V gene is TRBV25-1, the J gene TRBJ2-1; 9 bases line up with TRBD2. This CDR3 contains 15 residues. V shed 10 bases, J shed 10 bases, and the junction held 17 bases outside the gene matches. Per the germline V gene, CDR1 is MGHDK and CDR2 is SYGVNS. CDR3 sequence reads: CATLPPSIAGAEQFF. The CDR3 DNA sequence: TGTGCCACCCTCCCCCCCTCTATAGCGGGGGCCGAGCAGTTCTTC.

V gene TRBV9 combines with J gene TRBJ2-3; D not certain. Trimming stripped 4 bases from V and 3 bases from J, with 9 bases between. In germline, CDR1 is SGDLS, CDR2 YYNGEE. CDR3 size: 13 residues. CDR3 loop: CASSPRATDTQYF. CDR3 in DNA: TGTGCCAGCAGCCCCCGGGCGACAGATACGCAGTATTTT.

The DNA for the CDR3 is TGTGCCAGCTCGAACGCGGGGAACACTGAAGCTTTCTTT. It encodes CASSNAGNTEAFF. The rearrangement links TRBV7-8 to TRBJ1-1, with no clear D. The CDR3 loop spans 13 amino acids. Trimming stripped 8 bases from V and 1 base from J, with 11 bases between. Germline CDR1 SGHVS, CDR2 FQNEAQ. Drawing the rest from reference TRBV7-8 and TRBJ1-1, the complete variable domain is GAGVSQSPRYKVAKRGQDVALRCDPISGHVSLFWYQQALGQGPEFLTYFQNEAQLDKSGLPSDRFFAERPEGSVSTLKIQRTQQEDSAVYLCASSNAGNTEAFFGQGTRLTVV.

About this clone itself: A read error may account for a junction end that differs from germline. Other DNA sequences of this sample code for an identical CDR3. V and J are TRBV29-1 and TRBJ2-7; D is possibly TRBD1 (6 bases). Looked up from germline, CDR1 is SQVTM and CDR2 is ANQGSEA. The length of the CDR3 is 12 residues. The CDR3 here is CSVTGKVYEQYF. As DNA, the CDR3 is TGCAGCGTAACAGGGAAGGTCTACGAGCAGTACTTT.

The chain carries TRBV19 and TRBJ1-5; D not certain. The CDR3 runs 14 residues. V shed 4 bases and J shed 3 bases, with 10 bases lying between them. Germline CDR1 LNHDA, CDR2 SQIVND (reference sequence). The CDR3 here is CASSTDWHNQPQHF. CDR3 nucleotides: TGTGCCAGTAGTACAGACTGGCACAATCAGCCCCAGCATTTT.

V gene TRBV27 combines with J gene TRBJ1-2; 10 positions agree with TRBD1. V shed 6 bases and J 9 bases; nucleotides not matched to a gene: 7. Germline CDR1 MNHEY, CDR2 SMNVEV (reference sequence). The CDR3 has 13 amino acids. CDR3: CASSPGQGLSYTF. In DNA form, the CDR3 reads TGTGCCAGCAGCCCGGGACAGGGGCTGAGCTACACCTTC.

The chain uses TRBV2 and TRBJ1-1, with 7 bases that match TRBD1. Per the germline V gene, CDR1 is SNHLY and CDR2 is FYNNEI. The CDR3 length is 14 residues. J lost 6 bases, V lost 6 bases, and 10 bases had no gene match. CDR3 DNA sequence: TGTGCCAGCAGATACCAGGGGGAGGGAGCTGAAGCTTTCTTT. Its translation: CASRYQGEGAEAFF.

The chain employs TRBV7-2 and TRBJ2-5; the D is unclear. Trimming pared 1 base from V and 4 bases from J, leaving 10 bases between. Per germline, CDR1 SGHTA and CDR2 FQGNSA. This CDR3 is built from 14 residues. The CDR3 nucleotides read TGTGCCAGCAGCTTAGGTCTGAGTGGAGAGACCCAGTACTTC. It specifies CASSLGLSGETQYF.

V and J are TRBV12-2 and TRBJ1-4; the table's D call of TRBD1 was not tested on the DNA. TRBV12-2 is given as a pseudogene. This CDR3 is built from 15 residues. The CDR3: CASRLVAGANEKLFF. CDR3 nucleotides: TGTGCAAGTCGCTTAGTTGCAGGGGCAAATGAAAAACTGTTTTTT.

The chain combines TRBV28 with TRBJ1-6, with D possibly TRBD1 on 5 matching bases. Trimming stripped 6 bases from V and 9 bases from J, with 18 bases between. Germline values: CDR1 MDHEN, CDR2 SYDVKM. The CDR3 length is 15 residues. CDR3 region: CASRGYGGDGSPLHF. The CDR3 bases are TGTGCCAGCAGGGGGTACGGGGGGGACGGTTCACCCCTCCACTTT.